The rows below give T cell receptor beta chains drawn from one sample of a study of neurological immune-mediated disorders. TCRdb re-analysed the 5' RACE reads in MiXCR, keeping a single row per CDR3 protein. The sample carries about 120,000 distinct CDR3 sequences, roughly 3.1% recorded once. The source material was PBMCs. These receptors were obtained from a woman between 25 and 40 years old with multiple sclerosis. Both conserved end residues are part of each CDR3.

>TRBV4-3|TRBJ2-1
CASSQGRGLGVVEQFF
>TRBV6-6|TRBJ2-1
CASSAGTSGGSSYNEQFF
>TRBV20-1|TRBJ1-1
CSARVEGGGLTEAFF
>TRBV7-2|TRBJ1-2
CASSLDRGPGHPSYTF
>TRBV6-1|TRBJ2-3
CASSEAAGGGADTQYF
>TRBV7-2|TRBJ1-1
CASRSSGGIEAFF
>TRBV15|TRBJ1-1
CATSRGTLNTEAFF
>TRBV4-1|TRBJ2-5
CASSQAGNQETQYF
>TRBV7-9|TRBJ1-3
CASSWAGQGLPGNTIYF
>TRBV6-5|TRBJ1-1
CATKRDSNTEAFF
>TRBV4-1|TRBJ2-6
CASSQDWAAANVLTF
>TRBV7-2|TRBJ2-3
CASSTRNSGRTDTQYF
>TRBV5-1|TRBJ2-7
CASSSPPWTGETEQYF
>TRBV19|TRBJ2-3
CASARGSTDTQYF
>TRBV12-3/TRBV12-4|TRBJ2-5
CASSGQDLPETQYF
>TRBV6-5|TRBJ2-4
CASSLSGTGVIQYF
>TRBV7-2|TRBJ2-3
CASSLEGSRMLYF
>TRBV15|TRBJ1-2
CATSPRDYNGYTF
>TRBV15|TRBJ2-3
CATSRGGETDTQYF
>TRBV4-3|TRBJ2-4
CASSQEKGGNIQYF
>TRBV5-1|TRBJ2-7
CASSLRGFGSYEQYF